The 31 T cell receptor beta chains presented below share a single source sample, sequenced in a study of cytomegalovirus exposure and HLA in healthy donors. With 60 Vbeta and 13 Jbeta primers, the PCR was carried out. Sequenced by immunoSEQ multiplex PCR; TCRdb stores in-frame clones only, minus some. The sample has around 140,000 clones; roughly 73% are singletons. Specimen: PBMCs. These TCRs come from a woman between 18 and 29 years old in good health and CMV-seronegative.

The gene calls are TRBV5-6 and TRBJ1-5, with no clear D. This CDR3 is 13 amino acids long. The ends were cut back, 2 bases at V and 3 bases at J, with 6 bases in the middle. Germline assignment: CDR1 SGHDT and CDR2 YYEEEE. The CDR3 here is CASSFRFNQPQHF. The CDR3 nucleotides read TGTGCCAGCAGCTTCAGGTTCAATCAGCCCCAGCATTTT.

The sample holds one count of this clone. The genes are TRBV4-1 and TRBJ1-3; unclear D gene. V dropped 1 base and J dropped 6 bases, with 16 bases sitting between them. The CDR3 extends over 16 amino acids. Germline V gives CDR1 MGHRA, CDR2 YSYEKL. The CDR3 loop reads CASSQGRRTSLNTIYF. Here the CDR3 DNA reads TGCGCCAGCAGCCAAGGACGGAGGACGTCCCTAAACACCATATATTTT.

This chain links TRBV18 with TRBJ1-1; a possible D gene is TRBD1 (6 bases). The CDR3 sequence is 15 residues long. Germline values: CDR1 KGHSH, CDR2 LQKENI. V was shortened by 0 bases and J by 3 bases, with 11 bases between the two germline ends. CDR3 bases: TGTGCCAGCTCACCACCGGGGTCAGGGGACACTGAAGCTTTCTTT. It codes for CASSPPGSGDTEAFF.

The chain carries TRBV5-4 and TRBJ1-4; TRBD1 agrees at 10 bases. This CDR3 comprises 15 residues. V lost 4 bases to trimming and J lost 7 bases; unmatched junction nucleotides: 7. Germline CDR1 SGHNT, CDR2 YYREEE (reference sequence). In DNA form, the CDR3 reads TGTGCCAGCAGCGAGAAGACAGGGGGCACTGAAAAACTGTTTTTT. Translated, it gives CASSEKTGGTEKLFF.

The rearrangement joins TRBV15 to TRBJ2-7, with no clear D. The V end was cut by 0 bases, the J end by 3 bases, with 9 bases between. The CDR3 runs 14 residues. Per the germline V gene, CDR1 is LNHNV and CDR2 is YYDKDF (reference sequence). Here the CDR3 reads CATSRDSLGYEQYF. Written as DNA, the CDR3 is TGTGCCACCAGCAGAGACTCCCTAGGCTACGAGCAGTACTTC. Drawing the rest from reference TRBV15 and TRBJ2-7, the complete variable domain is DAMVIQNPRYQVTQFGKPVTLSCSQTLNHNVMYWYQQKSSQAPKLLFHYYDKDFNNEADTPDNFQSRRPNTSFCFLDIRSPGLGDTAMYLCATSRDSLGYEQYFGPGTRLTVT.

The chain is built from TRBV2 and TRBJ1-4, with no clear D. The V end was cut by 3 bases, the J end by 3 bases, with 8 bases between. Germline values: CDR1 SNHLY, CDR2 FYNNEI. This CDR3 has 14 residues. The CDR3 spells CASSEGDSNEKLFF. DNA for the CDR3: TGTGCCAGCAGTGAGGGAGATTCTAATGAAAAACTGTTTTTT.

The chain links TRBV7-9 to TRBJ2-3, with D perhaps matching TRBD1 (6 bases). Germline assignment: CDR1 SEHNR and CDR2 FQNEAQ (reference sequence). The germline V and J ends were trimmed by 6 bases and 4 bases, with 26 bases remaining between them. The CDR3 length is 18 residues. The CDR3 is CASSSTGWVGARADTQYF. In nucleotides, the CDR3 is TGTGCCAGCAGTTCAACCGGTTGGGTGGGGGCGCGCGCAGATACGCAGTATTTT.

This rearrangement joins TRBV28 to TRBJ2-2; 7 bases are shared with TRBD1. This CDR3 region has 15 residues. Germline lookup yields CDR1 MDHEN and CDR2 SYDVKM. Unmatched junction bases numbered 6, after V lost 6 bases and J lost 2 bases. The CDR3 protein is CASSPGTVNTGELFF. CDR3 in DNA: TGTGCCAGCAGCCCCGGGACAGTTAACACCGGGGAGCTGTTTTTT.

This clone came up a few times. This chain links TRBV13 with TRBJ1-2; 8 nucleotides line up with TRBD1. Germline-derived CDR1 and CDR2 are PRHDT and FYEKMQ (reference sequence). V dropped 5 bases and J dropped 8; count of bases not matched to a gene: 16. The CDR3 is 16 residues long. CDR3 loop: CASSPPATGGRGGYTF. The CDR3 DNA follows: TGTGCCAGCAGCCCCCCGGCTACAGGGGGAAGAGGCGGCTACACCTTC.

The rearrangement uses TRBV28 and TRBJ1-3; D not resolved. CDR1 and CDR2 from the germline V gene are MDHEN and SYDVKM. The length of the CDR3 is 14 residues. V was pared by 3 bases and J by 4 bases, with 10 bases between. This CDR3 is CASSLVLAGNTIYF. CDR3 sequence (DNA): TGTGCCAGCAGTTTGGTATTGGCAGGAAACACCATATATTTT.

The chain joins TRBV4-1 to TRBJ2-1; a possible D gene is TRBD2 (6 bases). V shed 1 base and J shed 7 bases, with 26 bases lying between them. The CDR3 loop spans 19 amino acids. Looked up from germline, CDR1 is MGHRA and CDR2 is YSYEKL. This CDR3 is CASSQGPSAGGSQKNEQFF. The CDR3 nucleotides read TGCGCCAGCAGCCAAGGACCCTCCGCCGGAGGGTCACAGAAGAATGAGCAGTTCTTC.

Remarks on this clone: At one end the junction does not follow the germline gene, possibly because of a read error. This chain connects TRBV7-9 to TRBJ2-2; D is unclear. The CDR3 loop spans 12 amino acids. CDR1 SEHNR and CDR2 FQNEAQ come from the germline V gene (reference sequence). CDR3 amino acids: CSSPFLTGELFF. The CDR3 DNA reads TGTTCCAGCCCGTTTCTTACCGGGGAGCTGTTTTTT.

This clone has just a few counts. The J gene is TRBJ2-1, the V gene TRBV18, with D hard to call. With 3 bases removed from V and 5 bases from J, the gap between germline ends came to 11 bases. The CDR3 covers 14 residues. Per the germline V gene, CDR1 is KGHSH and CDR2 is LQKENI. In nucleotides, the CDR3 is TGTGCCAGCTCACCCCTGACTGGAAACAATGAGCAGTTCTTC. The encoded protein is CASSPLTGNNEQFF.

This clone showed up just a few times. CDR3 DNA sequence: TGTGCCAGCAGAAAAAGCGGGGGAGAATACAATGAGCAGTTCTTC. Amino acids: CASRKSGGEYNEQFF. The V call is TRBV9, the J call TRBJ2-1; TRBD2 matches 8 bases. The CDR3 has 15 amino acids. With V trimmed by 5 bases and J by 4 bases, 8 bases remained unmatched. The germline gives CDR1 SGDLS, CDR2 YYNGEE.

V gene TRBV6-6 combines with J gene TRBJ2-1, with TRBD2 identical over 11 bases. J was trimmed by 8 bases and V by 7 bases; bases with no gene match: 13. This CDR3 contains 16 residues. Per the germline V gene, CDR1 is MNHNY and CDR2 is SVGAGI (reference sequence). CDR3 amino acids: CASTYTHSGGVHEQFF. In DNA, the CDR3 is TGTGCCAGCACATACACCCATAGCGGGGGGGTCCATGAGCAGTTCTTC.

This chain connects TRBV6-4 to TRBJ2-1; 11 nucleotides align to TRBD2. The J segment lost 1 base and the V segment lost 0 bases, leaving 2 bases of the junction unmatched. The CDR3 contains 17 residues. The germline gives CDR1 MRHNA, CDR2 SNTAGT. The CDR3 bases are TGTGCCAGCAGTGACTCTGGACTAGCGGGTTCCTACAATGAGCAGTTCTTC. This encodes CASSDSGLAGSYNEQFF.

This chain connects TRBV5-6 to TRBJ2-2, with no clear D. Trimming took 3 bases from V and 6 from J, leaving 12 bases between them. Germline V gene data show CDR1 as SGHDT and CDR2 as YYEEEE. The CDR3 contains 14 residues. CDR3 sequence: CASSSLLEPGELFF. The CDR3 bases are TGTGCCAGCAGCTCGCTGCTAGAACCCGGGGAGCTGTTTTTT.

This clone was observed once. The CDR3 here is CASSPLAGAGTDTQYF. CDR3 sequence (DNA): TGTGCCAGCAGTCCCCTAGCGGGGGCAGGGACAGATACGCAGTATTTT. The rearrangement uses TRBV6-4 and TRBJ2-3; 10 positions match TRBD2. CDR1 MRHNA and CDR2 SNTAGT come from the germline V gene. J lost 3 bases, V lost 5 bases, and 8 bases had no gene match. The CDR3 is 16 amino acids.

The chain links TRBV5-1 to TRBJ2-7, with 10 bases aligning to TRBD1. Germline V gives CDR1 SGHRS, CDR2 YFSETQ. V lost 6 bases, J lost 5 bases, and 5 bases stayed unmatched. The CDR3 spans 13 residues. The DNA of the CDR3 is TGCGCCAGCAAACTGACAGGGGGCAACGAGCAGTACTTC. It encodes CASKLTGGNEQYF.

This sequence joins TRBV7-3 and TRBJ2-1; D may be TRBD1 (5 bases). Germline V gene lookup returns CDR1 SGHTA and CDR2 FQGTGA. Trimming left V 4 bases short and J 0 bases short, with 10 bases between. CDR3 length: 15 residues. The CDR3 is CASSYTDSSYNEQFF. DNA for the CDR3: TGTGCCAGCAGCTACACCGACAGCTCCTACAATGAGCAGTTCTTC.

This clone was counted only a few times. The rearrangement uses TRBV4-3 and TRBJ1-2, with 7 bases lining up with TRBD1. The CDR3 is 16 residues long. V was pared by 4 bases and J by 0 bases, with 8 bases of the junction left unmatched. Germline V gives CDR1 LGHNA, CDR2 YSLEER. CDR3 nucleotides: TGCGCCAGCAGCCCGACAGGGACCCTACCTAACTATGGCTACACCTTC. It codes for CASSPTGTLPNYGYTF.

The V call is TRBV4-3, the J call TRBJ2-2; 7 positions agree with TRBD2. The V and J ends lost 0 bases and 5 bases, in that order; junction bases with no gene match: 6. CDR3 length: 16 residues. Germline assignment: CDR1 LGHNA and CDR2 YSLEER. In DNA form, the CDR3 reads TGCGCCAGCAGCCAAGATATAACTAGCGTAACCGGGGAGCTGTTTTTT. Residues: CASSQDITSVTGELFF.

This clone came up a few times. This sample also contains other DNA sequences that code for the same CDR3. V usage is TRBV11-2 and J usage is TRBJ2-1; 10 nucleotides align to TRBD2. CDR1 SGHAT and CDR2 FQNNGV come from the germline V gene. The CDR3 contains 14 residues. V shed 3 bases and J 8 bases; nucleotides not matched to a gene: 4. The CDR3 protein is CASSFSGRADEQFF. In DNA, the CDR3 is TGTGCCAGCAGCTTCAGCGGGAGGGCGGATGAGCAGTTCTTC.

The V and J genes are TRBV13 and TRBJ2-7; TRBD1 matches 7 bases. V dropped 1 base and J dropped 4; count of bases not matched to a gene: 13. Germline V lookup: CDR1 PRHDT, CDR2 FYEKMQ (reference sequence). The CDR3 is 17 amino acids. The CDR3 here is CASSLEVFPGQLYEQYV. The CDR3 nucleotides are TGTGCCAGCAGCTTAGAGGTCTTCCCGGGACAGTTGTACGAGCAGTACGTC.

V gene TRBV5-6 combines with J gene TRBJ1-6, with 7 bases lining up with TRBD1. With 3 bases clipped from V and 7 bases from J, the junction kept 10 bases outside the gene matches. The CDR3 is 16 residues long. CDR1 is SGHDT, CDR2 YYEEEE, per germline. The CDR3 nucleotides read TGTGCCAGCAGCTCCCCCAACAGGGGTATGAATTCACCCCTCCACTTT. Residues: CASSSPNRGMNSPLHF.

V usage is TRBV4-2 and J usage is TRBJ2-2, with no clear D. This CDR3 has 14 amino acids. Trimming left V 2 bases short and J 3 bases short, with 7 bases between. Germline V gene sequence: CDR1 LGHNA, CDR2 YNFKEQ. This chain's CDR3 is CASSQLLDTGELFF. The DNA of the CDR3 is TGTGCCAGCAGCCAATTACTCGACACCGGGGAGCTGTTTTTT.

This clone came up once. The chain couples TRBV28 to TRBJ1-1; D is uncertain. There are 15 residues in the CDR3. The ends were cut back, 5 bases at V and 4 bases at J, with 17 bases in the middle. The germline V gene has CDR1 MDHEN and CDR2 SYDVKM. The DNA of the CDR3 is TGTGCCAGCAGTCCGGCTCGAGGGTTTTTCACTGAAGCTTTCTTT. This codes for CASSPARGFFTEAFF.

V usage is TRBV2 and J usage is TRBJ1-2; D gene ambiguous. The germline gives CDR1 SNHLY, CDR2 FYNNEI. CDR3 length equals 14 residues. Trimming pared 8 bases from V and 4 bases from J, leaving 17 bases between. The CDR3 sequence is CASRRYGSPYGYTF. CDR3 bases: TGTGCCAGCCGAAGATACGGGAGTCCCTATGGCTACACCTTC. The full variable domain, its missing parts supplied by reference TRBV2 and TRBJ1-2, is EPEVTQTPSHQVTQMGQEVILRCVPISNHLYFYWYRQILGQKVEFLVSFYNNEISEKSEIFDDQFSVERPDGSNFTLKIRSTKLEDSAMYFCASRRYGSPYGYTFGSGTRLTVV.

CDR3 DNA sequence: TGTGCCAGCAGCTTAGATCCAGGCAAGAACACTGAAGCTTTCTTT. Amino acids: CASSLDPGKNTEAFF. The rearrangement uses TRBV7-2 and TRBJ1-1; D remains unclear. Deletions cut 1 base from V and 1 base from J, with 10 bases between. Germline V gene data show CDR1 as SGHTA and CDR2 as FQGNSA. The CDR3 spans 15 residues.

CDR3 residues: CASSLLGQENNSPLHF. The CDR3 DNA reads as TGTGCCAGCAGCTTATTGGGACAGGAAAATAATTCACCCCTCCACTTT. This chain joins TRBV7-9 and TRBJ1-6; 8 nucleotides align to TRBD1. This CDR3 contains 16 residues. CDR1 and CDR2 (germline): SEHNR, FQNEAQ (reference sequence). With 2 bases clipped from V and 5 bases from J, the junction kept 5 bases outside the gene matches.

The chain couples TRBV28 to TRBJ2-5; D gene unclear. The end of the DNA fits TRBJ2-7 better, so the J call may be wrong. Looked up from germline, CDR1 is MDHEN and CDR2 is SYDVKM. This CDR3 is 13 amino acids long. The CDR3 spells CASSLGSTSEQYF. The CDR3 DNA reads TGTGCCAGCAGTCTCGGATCCACCAGCGAGCAGTACTTC.